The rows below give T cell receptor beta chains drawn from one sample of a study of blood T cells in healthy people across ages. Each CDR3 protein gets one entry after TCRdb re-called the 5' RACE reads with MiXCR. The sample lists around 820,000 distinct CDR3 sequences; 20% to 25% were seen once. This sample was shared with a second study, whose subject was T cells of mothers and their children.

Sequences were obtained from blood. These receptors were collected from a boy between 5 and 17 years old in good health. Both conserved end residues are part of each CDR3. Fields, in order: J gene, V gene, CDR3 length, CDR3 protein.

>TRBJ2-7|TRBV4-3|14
CASRSGSQAYEQYF
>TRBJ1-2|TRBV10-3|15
CAINGQGAANYGYTF
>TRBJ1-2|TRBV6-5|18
CASSSSNENRWGLYGYTF
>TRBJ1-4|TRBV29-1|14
CSVIGGVRNEKLFF
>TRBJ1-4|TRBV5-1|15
CASSLETGHNEKLFF
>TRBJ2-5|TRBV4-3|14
CASGLTLYRETQYF
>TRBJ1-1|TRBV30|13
CAWIEIMNTEAFF
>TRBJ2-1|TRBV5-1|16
CASSLGRGGPAGEQFF
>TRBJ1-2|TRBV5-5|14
CASSSGGGFYGYTF
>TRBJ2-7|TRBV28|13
CASSSGSPYEQYF
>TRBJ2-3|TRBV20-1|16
CSAKLGGRPVADTQYF
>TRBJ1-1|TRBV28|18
CASSLSRTGTLMNTEAFF
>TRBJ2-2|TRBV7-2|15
CASSLWGPDTGELFF